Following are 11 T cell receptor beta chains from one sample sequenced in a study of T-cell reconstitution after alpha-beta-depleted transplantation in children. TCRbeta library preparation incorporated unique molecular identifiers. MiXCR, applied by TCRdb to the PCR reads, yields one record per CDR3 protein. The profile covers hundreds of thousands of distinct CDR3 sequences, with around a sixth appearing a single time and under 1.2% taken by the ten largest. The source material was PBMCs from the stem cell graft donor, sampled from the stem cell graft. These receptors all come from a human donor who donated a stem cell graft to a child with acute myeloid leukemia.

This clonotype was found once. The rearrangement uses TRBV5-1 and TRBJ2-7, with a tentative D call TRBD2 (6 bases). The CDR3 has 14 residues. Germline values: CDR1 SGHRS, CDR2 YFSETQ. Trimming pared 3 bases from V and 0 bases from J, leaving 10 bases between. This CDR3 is CASSWGGSSYEQYF. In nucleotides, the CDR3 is TGCGCCAGCAGCTGGGGAGGAAGCTCCTACGAGCAGTACTTC.

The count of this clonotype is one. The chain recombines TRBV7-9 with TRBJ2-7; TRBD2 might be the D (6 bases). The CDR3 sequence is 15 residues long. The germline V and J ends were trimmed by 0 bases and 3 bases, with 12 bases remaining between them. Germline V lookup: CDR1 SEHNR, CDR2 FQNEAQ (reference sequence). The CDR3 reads CASSLAQGSGYEQYF. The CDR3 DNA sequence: TGTGCCAGCAGCTTAGCGCAAGGTAGCGGCTACGAGCAGTACTTC.

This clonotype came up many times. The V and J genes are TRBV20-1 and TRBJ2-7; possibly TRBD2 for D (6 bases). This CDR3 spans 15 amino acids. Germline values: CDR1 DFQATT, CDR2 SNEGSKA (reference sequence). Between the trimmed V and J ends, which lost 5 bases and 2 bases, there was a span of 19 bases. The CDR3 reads CSARGLLGEAYEQYV. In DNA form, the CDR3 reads TGCAGTGCTCGGGGACTCTTGGGGGAGGCCTACGAGCAGTACGTC.

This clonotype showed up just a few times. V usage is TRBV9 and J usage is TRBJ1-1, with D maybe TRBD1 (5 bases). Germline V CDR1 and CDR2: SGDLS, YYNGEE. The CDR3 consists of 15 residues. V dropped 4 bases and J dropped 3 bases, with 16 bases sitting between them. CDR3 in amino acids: CASSSRGRGDTEAFF. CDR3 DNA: TGTGCCAGCAGCTCGAGAGGCAGAGGGGACACTGAAGCTTTCTTT.

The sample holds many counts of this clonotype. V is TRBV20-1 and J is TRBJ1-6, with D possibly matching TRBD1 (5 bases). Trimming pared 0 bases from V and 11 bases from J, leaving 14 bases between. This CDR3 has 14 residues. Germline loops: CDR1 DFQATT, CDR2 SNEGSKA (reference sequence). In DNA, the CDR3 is TGCAGTGCTAGAGATAAGGGCACGGGGGCACCCCTCCACTTT. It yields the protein CSARDKGTGAPLHF.

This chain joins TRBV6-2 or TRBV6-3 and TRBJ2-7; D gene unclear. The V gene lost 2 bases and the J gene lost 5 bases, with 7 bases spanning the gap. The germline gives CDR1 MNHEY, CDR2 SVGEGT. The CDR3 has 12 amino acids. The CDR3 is CASSYLPHEQYF. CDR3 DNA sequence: TGTGCCAGCAGTTACCTGCCGCACGAGCAGTACTTC.

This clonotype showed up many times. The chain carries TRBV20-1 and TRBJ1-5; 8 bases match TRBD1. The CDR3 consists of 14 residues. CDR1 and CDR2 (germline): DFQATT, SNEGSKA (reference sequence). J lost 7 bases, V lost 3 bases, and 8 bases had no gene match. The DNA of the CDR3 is TGCAGTGCTAGTACGACAGGGGCGAACCAGCCCCAGCATTTT. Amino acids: CSASTTGANQPQHF.

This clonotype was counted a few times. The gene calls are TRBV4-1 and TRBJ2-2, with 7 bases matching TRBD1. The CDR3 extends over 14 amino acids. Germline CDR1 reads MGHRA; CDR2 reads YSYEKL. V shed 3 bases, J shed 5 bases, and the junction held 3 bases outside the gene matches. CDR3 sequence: CASSHTTGTGELFF. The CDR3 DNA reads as TGCGCCAGCAGCCATACGACAGGGACCGGGGAGCTGTTTTTT.

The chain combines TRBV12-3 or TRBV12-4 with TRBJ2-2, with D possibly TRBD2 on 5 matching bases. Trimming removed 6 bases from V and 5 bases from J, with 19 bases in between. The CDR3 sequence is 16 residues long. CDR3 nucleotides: TGTGCCAGCAGCCAGACCCTGACAACGGGGACCGGGGAGCTGTTTTTT. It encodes CASSQTLTTGTGELFF.

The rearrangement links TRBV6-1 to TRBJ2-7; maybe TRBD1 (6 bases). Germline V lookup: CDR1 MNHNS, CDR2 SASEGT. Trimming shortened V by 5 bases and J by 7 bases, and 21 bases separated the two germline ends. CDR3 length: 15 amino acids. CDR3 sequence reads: CASSPPGQQGQEQYF. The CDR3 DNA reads TGTGCCAGCAGTCCCCCGGGACAACAAGGTCAAGAGCAGTACTTC.

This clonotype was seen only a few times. The CDR3 DNA is TGTGCCAGCAGCAACCCGACAGGGAGAGTTTTAAAACTGTTTTTT. Amino acid sequence: CASSNPTGRVLKLFF. The chain is built from TRBV7-2 and TRBJ1-4, with TRBD1 matching 7 bases. Germline CDR1 and CDR2: SGHTA and FQGNSA. CDR3 length: 15 residues. With 5 bases clipped from V and 10 bases from J, the junction kept 13 bases outside the gene matches.